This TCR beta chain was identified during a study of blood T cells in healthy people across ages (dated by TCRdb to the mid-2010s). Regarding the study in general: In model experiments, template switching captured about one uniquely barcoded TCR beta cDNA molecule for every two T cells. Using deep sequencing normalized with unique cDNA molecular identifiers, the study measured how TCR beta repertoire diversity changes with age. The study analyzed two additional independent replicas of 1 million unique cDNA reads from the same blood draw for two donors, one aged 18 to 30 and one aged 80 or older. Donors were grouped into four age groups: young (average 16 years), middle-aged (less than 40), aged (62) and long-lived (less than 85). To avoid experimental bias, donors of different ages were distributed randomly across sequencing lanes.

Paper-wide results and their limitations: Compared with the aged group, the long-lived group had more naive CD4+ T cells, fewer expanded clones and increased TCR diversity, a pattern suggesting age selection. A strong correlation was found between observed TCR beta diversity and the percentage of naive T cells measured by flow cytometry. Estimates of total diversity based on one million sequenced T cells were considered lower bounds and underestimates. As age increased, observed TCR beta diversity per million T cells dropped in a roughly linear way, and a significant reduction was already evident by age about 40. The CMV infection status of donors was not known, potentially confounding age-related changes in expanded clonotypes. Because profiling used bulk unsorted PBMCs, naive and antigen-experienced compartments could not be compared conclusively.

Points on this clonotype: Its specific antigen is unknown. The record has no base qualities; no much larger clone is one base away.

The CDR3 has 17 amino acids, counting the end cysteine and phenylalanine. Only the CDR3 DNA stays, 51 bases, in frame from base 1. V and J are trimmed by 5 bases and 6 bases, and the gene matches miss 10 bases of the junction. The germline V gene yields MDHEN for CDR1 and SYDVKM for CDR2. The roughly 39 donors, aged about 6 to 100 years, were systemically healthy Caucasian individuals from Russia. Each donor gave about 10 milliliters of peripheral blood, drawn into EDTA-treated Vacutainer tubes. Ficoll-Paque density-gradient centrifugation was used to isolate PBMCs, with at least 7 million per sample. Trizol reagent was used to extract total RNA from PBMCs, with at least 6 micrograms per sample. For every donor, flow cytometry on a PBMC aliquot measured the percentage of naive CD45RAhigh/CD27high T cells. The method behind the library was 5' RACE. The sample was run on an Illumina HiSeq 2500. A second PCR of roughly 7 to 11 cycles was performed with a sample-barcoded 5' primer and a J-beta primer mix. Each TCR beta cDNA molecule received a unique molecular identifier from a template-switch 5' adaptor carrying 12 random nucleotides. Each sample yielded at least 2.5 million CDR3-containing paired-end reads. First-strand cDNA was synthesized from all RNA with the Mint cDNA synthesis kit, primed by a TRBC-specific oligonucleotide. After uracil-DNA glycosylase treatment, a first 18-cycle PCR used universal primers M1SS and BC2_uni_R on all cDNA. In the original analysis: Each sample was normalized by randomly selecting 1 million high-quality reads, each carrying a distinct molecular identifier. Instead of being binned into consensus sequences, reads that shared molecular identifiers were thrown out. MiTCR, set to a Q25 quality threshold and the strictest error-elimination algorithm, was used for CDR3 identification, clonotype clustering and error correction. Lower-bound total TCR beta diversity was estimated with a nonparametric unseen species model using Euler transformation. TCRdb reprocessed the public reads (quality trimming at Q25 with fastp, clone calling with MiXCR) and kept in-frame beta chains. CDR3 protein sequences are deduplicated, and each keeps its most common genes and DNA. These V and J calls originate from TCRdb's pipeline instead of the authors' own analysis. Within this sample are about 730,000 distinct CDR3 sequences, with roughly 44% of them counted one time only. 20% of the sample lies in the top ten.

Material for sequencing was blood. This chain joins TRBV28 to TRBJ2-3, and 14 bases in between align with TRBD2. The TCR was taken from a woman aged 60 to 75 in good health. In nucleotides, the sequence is TGTGCCAGCAGTACGTGGACTAGCGGGAGGTCGCCTGATACGCAGTATTTT. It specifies CASSTWTSGRSPDTQYF.